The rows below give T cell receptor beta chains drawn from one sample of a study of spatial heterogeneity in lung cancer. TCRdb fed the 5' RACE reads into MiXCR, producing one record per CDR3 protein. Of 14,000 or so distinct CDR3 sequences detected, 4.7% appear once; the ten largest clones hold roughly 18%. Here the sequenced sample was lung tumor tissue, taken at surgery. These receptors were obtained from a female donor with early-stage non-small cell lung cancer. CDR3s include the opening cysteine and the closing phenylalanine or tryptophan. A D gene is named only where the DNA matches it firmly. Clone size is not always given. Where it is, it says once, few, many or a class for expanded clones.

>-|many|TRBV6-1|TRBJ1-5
TGTGCCAGCAGTGGATACAGGGTCGGAGGCAATCAGCCCCAGCATTTT
CASSGYRVGGNQPQHF
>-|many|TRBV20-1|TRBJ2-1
TGCAGTACAACTGGGGGGAGTAGCTCCTACAATGAGCAGTTCTTC
CSTTGGSSSYNEQFF
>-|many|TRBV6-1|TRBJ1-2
TGTGCCAGCAGTGAACAGGGTCGCTATGGCTACACCTTC
CASSEQGRYGYTF
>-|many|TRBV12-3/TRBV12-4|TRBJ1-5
TGTGCCAGCAGTTTGGCTAGCAATCAGCCCCAGCATTTT
CASSLASNQPQHF
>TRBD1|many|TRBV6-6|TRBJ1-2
TGTGCCAGCAGTCCGCCGGGACAGAGCTATGGCTACACCTTC
CASSPPGQSYGYTF
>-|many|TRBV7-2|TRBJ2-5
TGTGCCAGCAGCTTTGGAGCAGGGCCAGAGACCCAGTACTTC
CASSFGAGPETQYF
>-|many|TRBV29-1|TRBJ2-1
TGCAGCGTTACCCGACAGAACAATGAGCAGTTCTTC
CSVTRQNNEQFF
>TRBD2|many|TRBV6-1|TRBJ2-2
TGTGCCAGCACGCGGACTAGCGGGGGGTACGGGGAGCTGTTTTTT
CASTRTSGGYGELFF
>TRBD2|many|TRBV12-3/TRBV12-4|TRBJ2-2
TGTGCCAGCAGTTTAATCGGGGGGGCCGGGGAGCTGTTTTTT
CASSLIGGAGELFF
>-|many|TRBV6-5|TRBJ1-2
TGTGCCAGCAGTTACTCGCGGCAAAATTATGGCTACACCTTC
CASSYSRQNYGYTF
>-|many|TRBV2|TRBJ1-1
TGTGCCAGCAGTGACGTGGGGGCTCTCACTGAAGCTTTCTTT
CASSDVGALTEAFF
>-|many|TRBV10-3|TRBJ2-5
TGTGCCATCAGTCAGGGGACCCAAGAGACCCAGTACTTC
CAISQGTQETQYF
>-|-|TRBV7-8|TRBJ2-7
TGTGCCAGCAGCTCCAGGGTAGCAGAGCACGAGCAGTACTTC
CASSSRVAEHEQYF
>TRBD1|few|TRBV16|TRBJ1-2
TGTGCCAGCAGCCACTTGGGACAGGGAAGGGATTATGGCTACACCTTC
CASSHLGQGRDYGYTF
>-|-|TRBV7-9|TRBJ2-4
TGTGCCAGCAGCTTAATCGGGAACATTCAGTACTTC
CASSLIGNIQYF
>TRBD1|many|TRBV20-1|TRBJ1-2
TGCACCGCACAGGGGGAGTCCTATGGCTACACCTTC
CTAQGESYGYTF
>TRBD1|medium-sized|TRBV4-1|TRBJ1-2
TGCGCCAGCAGCCGTCGTTTGGGACAGGGGGATTATGGCTACACCTTC
CASSRRLGQGDYGYTF
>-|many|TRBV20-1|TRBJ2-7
TGCAGTGCTGCCGTCGGGTCCGAGCAGTACTTC
CSAAVGSEQYF
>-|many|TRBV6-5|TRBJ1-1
TGTGCCAGCAGTTACCACCAGGGCGCAGCTTTCTTT
CASSYHQGAAFF
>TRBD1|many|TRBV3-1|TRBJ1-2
TGTGCCAGCAGCCCGGGACAGGGTGGCTATGGCTACACCTTC
CASSPGQGGYGYTF
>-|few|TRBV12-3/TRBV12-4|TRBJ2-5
TGTGCCAGCACCATTCAAGAGACCCAGTACTTC
CASTIQETQYF
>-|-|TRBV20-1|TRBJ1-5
TGCAGTGCTACCGGGACATCCAATCAGCCCCAGCATTTT
CSATGTSNQPQHF
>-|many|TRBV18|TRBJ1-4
TGTGCCAGCTCACCACCTCCCGGACATGGTGAAAAACTGTTTTTT
CASSPPPGHGEKLFF
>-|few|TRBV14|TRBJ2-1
TGTGCCAGCAGCGGCCTTGACGCTAACTACAATGAGCAGTTCTTC
CASSGLDANYNEQFF
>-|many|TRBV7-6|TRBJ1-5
TGTGCCAGCAGCCCTCAAGATGGACAGCCCCAGCATTTT
CASSPQDGQPQHF
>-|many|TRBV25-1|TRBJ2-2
TGTGCCAGCAGTGCTAGCAGGGAGATCCGTACCGGGGAGCTGTTTTTT
CASSASREIRTGELFF
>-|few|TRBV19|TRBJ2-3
TGTGCCAGTAGCCCGACAGGTACAGATACGCAGTATTTT
CASSPTGTDTQYF
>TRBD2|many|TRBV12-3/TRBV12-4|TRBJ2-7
TGTGCCAGCAGTTTGGGACTAGAGGGGGCCTACGAGCAGTACTTC
CASSLGLEGAYEQYF